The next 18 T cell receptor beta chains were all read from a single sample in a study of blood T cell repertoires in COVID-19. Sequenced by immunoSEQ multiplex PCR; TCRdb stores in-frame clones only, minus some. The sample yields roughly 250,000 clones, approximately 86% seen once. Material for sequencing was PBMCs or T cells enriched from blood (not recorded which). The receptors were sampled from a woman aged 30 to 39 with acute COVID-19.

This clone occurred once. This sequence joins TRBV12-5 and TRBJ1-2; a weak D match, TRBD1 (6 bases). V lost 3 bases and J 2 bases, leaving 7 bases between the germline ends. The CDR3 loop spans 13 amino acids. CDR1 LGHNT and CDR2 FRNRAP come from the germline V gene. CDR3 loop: CASGFTGNYGYTF. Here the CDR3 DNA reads TGTGCTAGTGGTTTTACAGGGAACTATGGCTACACCTTC.

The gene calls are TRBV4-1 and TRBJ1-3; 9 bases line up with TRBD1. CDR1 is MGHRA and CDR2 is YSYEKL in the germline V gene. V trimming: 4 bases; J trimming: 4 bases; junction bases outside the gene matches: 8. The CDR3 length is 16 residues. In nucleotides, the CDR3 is TGCGCCAGCAGCCTCTCTGGGACAGGGAGAGGAAACACCATATATTTT. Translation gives CASSLSGTGRGNTIYF.

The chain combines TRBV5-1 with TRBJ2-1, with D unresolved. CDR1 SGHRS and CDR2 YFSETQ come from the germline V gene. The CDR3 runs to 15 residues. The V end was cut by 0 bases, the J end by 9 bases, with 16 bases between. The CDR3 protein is CASSLDAGKTSEQFF. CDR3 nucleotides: TGCGCCAGCAGCTTGGACGCTGGCAAGACATCTGAGCAGTTCTTC.

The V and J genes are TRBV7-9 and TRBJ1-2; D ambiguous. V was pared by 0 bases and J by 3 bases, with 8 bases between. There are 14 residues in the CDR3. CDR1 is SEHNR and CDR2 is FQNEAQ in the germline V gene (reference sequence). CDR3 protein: CASSLAEEYYGYTF. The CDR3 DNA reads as TGTGCCAGCAGCTTAGCGGAGGAATACTATGGCTACACCTTC.

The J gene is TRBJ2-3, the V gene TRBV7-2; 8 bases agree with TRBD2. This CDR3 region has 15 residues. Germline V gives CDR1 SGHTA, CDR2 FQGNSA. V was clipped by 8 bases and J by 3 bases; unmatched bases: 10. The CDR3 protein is CASFGRGVSTDTQYF. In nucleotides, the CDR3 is TGTGCCAGCTTCGGGCGGGGGGTTTCGACAGATACGCAGTATTTT.

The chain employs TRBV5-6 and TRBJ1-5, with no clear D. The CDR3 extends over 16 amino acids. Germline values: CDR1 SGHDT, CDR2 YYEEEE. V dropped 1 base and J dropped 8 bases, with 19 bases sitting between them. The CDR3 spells CASSLSSGWVGEPQHF. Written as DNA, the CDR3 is TGTGCCAGCAGCTTGTCGAGCGGTTGGGTCGGTGAGCCCCAGCATTTT.

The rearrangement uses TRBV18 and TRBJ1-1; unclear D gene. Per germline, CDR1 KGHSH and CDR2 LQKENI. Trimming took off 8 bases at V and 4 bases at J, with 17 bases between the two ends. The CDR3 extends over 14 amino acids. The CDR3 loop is CASLAVELATEAFF. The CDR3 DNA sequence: TGTGCCAGCCTTGCGGTGGAACTGGCCACTGAAGCTTTCTTT. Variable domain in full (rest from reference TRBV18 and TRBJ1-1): NAGVMQNPRHLVRRRGQEARLRCSPMKGHSHVYWYRQLPEEGLKFMVYLQKENIIDESGMPKERFSAEFPKEGPSILRIQQVVRGDSAAYFCASLAVELATEAFFGQGTRLTVV.

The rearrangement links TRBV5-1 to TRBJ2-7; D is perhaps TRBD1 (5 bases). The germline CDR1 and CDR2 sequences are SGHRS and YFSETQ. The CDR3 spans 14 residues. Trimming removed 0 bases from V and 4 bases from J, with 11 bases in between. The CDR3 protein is CASSLGGSPYEQYF. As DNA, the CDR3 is TGCGCCAGCAGCTTGGGGGGCAGCCCTTACGAGCAGTACTTC.

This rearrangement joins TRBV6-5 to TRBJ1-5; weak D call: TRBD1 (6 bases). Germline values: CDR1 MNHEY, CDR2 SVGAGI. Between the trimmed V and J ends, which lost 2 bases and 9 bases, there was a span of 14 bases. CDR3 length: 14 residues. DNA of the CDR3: TGTGCCAGCAGTTACGAGGACAGCGATCGGCCCCAGCATTTT. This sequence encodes CASSYEDSDRPQHF.

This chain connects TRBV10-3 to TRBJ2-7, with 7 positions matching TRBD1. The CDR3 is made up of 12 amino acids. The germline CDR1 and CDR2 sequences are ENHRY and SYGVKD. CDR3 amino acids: CASTGDSYEQYF. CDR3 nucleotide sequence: TGTGCTTCCACAGGGGACTCCTACGAGCAGTACTTC.

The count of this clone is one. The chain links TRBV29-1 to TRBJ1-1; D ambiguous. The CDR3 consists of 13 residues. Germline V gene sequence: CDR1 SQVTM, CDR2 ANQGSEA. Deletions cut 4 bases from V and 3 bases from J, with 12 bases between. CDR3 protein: CSVAGPSDTEAFF. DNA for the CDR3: TGCAGCGTTGCTGGTCCTTCGGACACTGAAGCTTTCTTT.

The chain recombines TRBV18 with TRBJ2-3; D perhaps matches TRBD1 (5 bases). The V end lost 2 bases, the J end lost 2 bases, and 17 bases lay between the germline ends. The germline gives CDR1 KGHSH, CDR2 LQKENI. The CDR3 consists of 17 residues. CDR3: CASSPLMDTYSTDTQYF. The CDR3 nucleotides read TGTGCCAGCTCACCATTGATGGACACGTACTCCACAGATACGCAGTATTTT.

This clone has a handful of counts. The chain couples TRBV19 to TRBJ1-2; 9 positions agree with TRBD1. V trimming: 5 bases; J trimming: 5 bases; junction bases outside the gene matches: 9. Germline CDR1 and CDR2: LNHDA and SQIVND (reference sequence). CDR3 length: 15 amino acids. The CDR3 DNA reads TGTGCCAGTAGTCACCCCCGGGACAGGGAATATGGCTACACCTTC. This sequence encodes CASSHPRDREYGYTF.

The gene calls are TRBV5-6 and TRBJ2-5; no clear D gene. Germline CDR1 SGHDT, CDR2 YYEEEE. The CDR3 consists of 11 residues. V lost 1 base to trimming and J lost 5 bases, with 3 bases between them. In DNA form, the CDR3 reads TGTGCCAGCAGCTTGTCGGAGACCCAGTACTTC. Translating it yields CASSLSETQYF.

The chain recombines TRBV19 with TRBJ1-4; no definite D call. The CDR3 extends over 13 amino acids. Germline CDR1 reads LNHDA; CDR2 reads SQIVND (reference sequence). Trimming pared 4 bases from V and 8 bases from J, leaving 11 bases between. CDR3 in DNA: TGTGCCAGTAGTAAGGATGGGGAGGAAAAACTGTTTTTT. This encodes CASSKDGEEKLFF.

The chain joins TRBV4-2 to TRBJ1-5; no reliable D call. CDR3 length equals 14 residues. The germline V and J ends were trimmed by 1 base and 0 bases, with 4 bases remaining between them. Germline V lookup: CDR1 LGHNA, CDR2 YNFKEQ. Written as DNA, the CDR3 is TGTGCCAGCAGCCAAGTCGGTAGCAATCAGCCCCAGCATTTT. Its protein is CASSQVGSNQPQHF.

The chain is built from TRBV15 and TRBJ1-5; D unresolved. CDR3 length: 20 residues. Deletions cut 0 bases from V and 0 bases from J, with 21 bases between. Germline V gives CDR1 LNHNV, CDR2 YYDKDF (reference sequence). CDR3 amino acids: CATSREWRREEVYSNQPQHF. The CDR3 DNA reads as TGTGCCACCAGCAGAGAATGGCGACGGGAGGAGGTTTATAGCAATCAGCCCCAGCATTTT. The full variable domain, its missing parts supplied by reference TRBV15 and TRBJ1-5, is DAMVIQNPRYQVTQFGKPVTLSCSQTLNHNVMYWYQQKSSQAPKLLFHYYDKDFNNEADTPDNFQSRRPNTSFCFLDIRSPGLGDTAMYLCATSREWRREEVYSNQPQHFGDGTRLSIL.

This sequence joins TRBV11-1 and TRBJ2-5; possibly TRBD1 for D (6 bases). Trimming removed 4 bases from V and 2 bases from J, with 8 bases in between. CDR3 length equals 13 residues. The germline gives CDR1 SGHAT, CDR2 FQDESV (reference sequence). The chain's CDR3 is CASSSGQQETQYF. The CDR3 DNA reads TGTGCCAGCAGCTCCGGACAGCAAGAGACCCAGTACTTC.